This T cell receptor beta chain emerged from a study of cytomegalovirus exposure and HLA in healthy donors. As for the study in general: Early release data held some 80 million unique TCRs from HLA-typed donors.

The CDR3 spans 14 residues. CDR1 and CDR2 from the germline V gene are ENHRY and SYGVKD. The germline V and J ends were trimmed by 10 bases and 8 bases, with 21 bases remaining between them. A single count supports this clone. What it binds is unknown. Primers: 60 Vbeta forward and 13 Jbeta reverse. TCRdb's copy holds only in-frame clones and misses some; the assay was immunoSEQ multiplex PCR. Among around 150,000 clones listed, roughly 72% were seen once. Overall study findings and caveats: A further, later analysis showed that HLA-associated TCR beta chains (compared with equally common others) were more clonally expanded. In a later analysis, TCR beta V- and J-gene trimming was associated with a missense DCLRE1C variant. In vitro experiments confirmed that a few CMV-associated chains were specific for CMV antigens.

This clonotype was obtained from a man in his forties or fifties in good health and CMV-seronegative. Sequenced: PBMCs. V and J are TRBV10-3 and TRBJ2-1, with D possibly being TRBD2 (5 bases). CDR3 amino acids: CATHRTEVGDEQFF. CDR3 sequence (DNA): TGTGCCACCCATAGGACCGAGGTGGGAGATGAGCAGTTCTTC.